This T cell receptor beta chain was obtained from a study of metastatic and nonmetastatic thyroid tumors. Looking at the study overall: The comparison covered peripheral blood and tumor or nodule tissue in malignant and benign thyroid patients. General study results and limits: The study reportedly found significantly higher TCR beta diversity in malignant thyroid tumors than benign nodules, in blood and tumor.

This clone has a count of ten or more. Its antigen is unknown. Treatment of any kind had been given to no patient before thyroid surgery. Germline V lookup: CDR1 MNHNS, CDR2 SASEGT. Trimming removed 8 bases at V and 5 bases at J, with 19 bases between. This CDR3 contains 15 residues. TCRdb re-analyzed the PCR reads through MiXCR. The sample carries over 12,000 clones, approximately 30% recorded once. The chain is built from TRBV6-1 and TRBJ1-5; D not certain. The clonotype comes from a female donor with papillary thyroid cancer or a benign thyroid nodule (not recorded which). Some clones in this sample may be carry-over from other donors' samples. Sequencing was carried out using tumor tissue. CDR3 residues: CASSHRGEGHQPQHF. Written as DNA, the CDR3 is TGTGCCAGCTCACACCGCGGGGAGGGCCATCAGCCCCAGCATTTT.